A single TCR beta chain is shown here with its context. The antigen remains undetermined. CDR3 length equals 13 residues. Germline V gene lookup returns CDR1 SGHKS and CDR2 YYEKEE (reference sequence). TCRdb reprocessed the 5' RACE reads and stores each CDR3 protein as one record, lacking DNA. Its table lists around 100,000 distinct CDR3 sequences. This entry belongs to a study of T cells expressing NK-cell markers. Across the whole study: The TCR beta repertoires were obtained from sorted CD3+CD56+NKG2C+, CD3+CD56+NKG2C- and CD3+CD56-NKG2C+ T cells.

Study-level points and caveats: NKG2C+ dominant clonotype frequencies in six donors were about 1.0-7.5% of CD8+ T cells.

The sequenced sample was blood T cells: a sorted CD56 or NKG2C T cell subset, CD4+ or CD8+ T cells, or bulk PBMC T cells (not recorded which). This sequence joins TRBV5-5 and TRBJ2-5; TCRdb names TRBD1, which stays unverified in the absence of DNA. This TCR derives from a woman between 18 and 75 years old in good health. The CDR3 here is CASSDPVWETQYF. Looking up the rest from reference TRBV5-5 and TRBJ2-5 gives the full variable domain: DAGVTQSPTHLIKTRGQQVTLRCSPISGHKSVSWYQQVLGQGPQFIFQYYEKEERGRGNFPDRFSARQFPNYSSELNVNALLLGDSALYLCASSDPVWETQYFGPGTRLLVL.